The 12 T cell receptor beta chains in this list originate from one sample, sequenced in a study of cytomegalovirus exposure and HLA in healthy donors. The study ran its PCR with 60 Vbeta and 13 Jbeta primers. Generated by immunoSEQ multiplex PCR, the TCRdb table keeps only in-frame clones and is missing some. Here the sample spans 100,000 to 150,000 clones, approximately 80% being singletons. Input material: PBMCs. The receptors shown here come from a male donor in good health and CMV-seropositive.

The chain combines TRBV29-1 with TRBJ1-1; D is undetermined. Germline CDR1 reads SQVTM; CDR2 reads ANQGSEA. CDR3 length equals 13 residues. V was trimmed by 7 bases and J by 4 bases, leaving 16 bases between them. CDR3 bases: TGCAGCGGGCATAGGGCGCGGGGCACTGAAGCTTTCTTT. Its translation is CSGHRARGTEAFF.

The chain employs TRBV7-9 and TRBJ1-5; D unresolved. Germline CDR1 reads SEHNR; CDR2 reads FQNEAQ (reference sequence). The CDR3 has 13 amino acids. V lost 3 bases and J 8 bases, leaving 11 bases between the germline ends. The CDR3 loop reads CASSFGLQEPQHF. CDR3 bases: TGTGCCAGCAGCTTCGGACTTCAGGAGCCCCAGCATTTT.

The chain combines TRBV19 with TRBJ1-5, with D possibly TRBD1 on 6 matching bases. The CDR3 spans 15 residues. The V gene's germline CDR1 is LNHDA and CDR2 SQIVND (reference sequence). The ends were cut back, 4 bases at V and 0 bases at J, with 10 bases in the middle. CDR3 amino acids: CASSTGQYSNQPQHF. CDR3 coding DNA: TGTGCCAGTAGTACTGGACAGTATAGCAATCAGCCCCAGCATTTT.

This chain joins TRBV11-2 and TRBJ1-4, with 9 nucleotides matching TRBD1. The CDR3 consists of 15 residues. Germline trimming cut 5 bases from V and 4 bases from J; bases unmatched to any gene: 5. CDR1 and CDR2 (germline): SGHAT, FQNNGV. CDR3 sequence reads: CASSPDRGNNEKLFF. DNA for the CDR3: TGTGCCAGCAGCCCGGACAGGGGTAATAATGAAAAACTGTTTTTT. Supplemented by reference TRBV11-2 and TRBJ1-4, the full variable domain reads EAGVAQSPRYKIIEKRQSVAFWCNPISGHATLYWYQQILGQGPKLLIQFQNNGVVDDSQLPKDRFSAERLKGVDSTLKIQPAKLEDSAVYLCASSPDRGNNEKLFFGSGTQLSVL.

This clone was seen just once. This rearrangement joins TRBV5-6 to TRBJ2-1; 9 positions agree with TRBD2. V lost 10 bases and J lost 0; bases outside the gene matches: 11. The CDR3 consists of 16 residues. Germline loops: CDR1 SGHDT, CDR2 YYEEEE. CDR3 coding DNA: TGTGCCCTCGGGACTAGCTCCCTAAGCTCCTACAATGAGCAGTTCTTC. Translating it yields CALGTSSLSSYNEQFF.

This sequence joins TRBV29-1 and TRBJ1-1; TRBD1 matches 7 bases. Germline trimming cut 7 bases from V and 1 base from J; bases unmatched to any gene: 9. The germline V gene has CDR1 SQVTM and CDR2 ANQGSEA. This CDR3 is 14 amino acids long. This CDR3 is CSGLHRGSNTEAFF. The CDR3, as DNA: TGCAGCGGTCTACACAGGGGTTCGAACACTGAAGCTTTCTTT.

The V and J genes are TRBV30 and TRBJ1-1; D is perhaps TRBD1 (5 bases). Between the trimmed V and J ends, which lost 0 bases and 5 bases, there was a span of 28 bases. Germline V gene lookup returns CDR1 GTSNPN and CDR2 SVGIG (reference sequence). The CDR3 has 19 residues. DNA of the CDR3: TGTGCCTGGAGTGTGGGAAGCGCATTCCGCACAGGCGATTTGACTGAAGCTTTCTTT. Amino acid sequence: CAWSVGSAFRTGDLTEAFF.

The V and J genes are TRBV25-1 and TRBJ2-7; 7 bases agree with TRBD2. V trimming: 6 bases; J trimming: 2 bases; junction bases outside the gene matches: 4. Germline V gives CDR1 MGHDK, CDR2 SYGVNS. The CDR3 is made up of 13 amino acids. In DNA form, the CDR3 reads TGTGCCAGCAGCCCGGCGGGGGCCTACGAGCAGTACTTC. Translated, it gives CASSPAGAYEQYF.

The chain uses TRBV19 and TRBJ1-1; D uncertain. This CDR3 is built from 12 residues. Deletions cut 4 bases from V and 5 bases from J, with 8 bases between. Germline V gene data show CDR1 as LNHDA and CDR2 as SQIVND (reference sequence). The CDR3 DNA reads as TGTGCCAGTAGTAGAGGGTTGACTGAAGCTTTCTTT. Translation: CASSRGLTEAFF.

This chain links TRBV6-5 with TRBJ1-2; no clear D. V was trimmed by 4 bases and J by 8 bases, leaving 11 bases between them. Germline V CDR1 and CDR2: MNHEY, SVGAGI. The CDR3 is made up of 12 amino acids. The CDR3 DNA is TGTGCCAGCAGTTTTATGTATGAGGGCTACACCTTC. It codes for CASSFMYEGYTF.

The chain has TRBV2 and TRBJ1-4; TRBD1 aligns across 8 bases. Per the germline V gene, CDR1 is SNHLY and CDR2 is FYNNEI. The CDR3 spans 14 residues. J lost 6 bases, V lost 7 bases, and 7 bases had no gene match. The CDR3 loop is CASTLTGADEKLFF. In DNA, the CDR3 is TGTGCCAGCACCTTGACAGGGGCTGATGAAAAACTGTTTTTT.

This chain connects TRBV5-1 to TRBJ2-4; tentatively, D is TRBD2 (6 bases). CDR3 length equals 13 residues. Deletions cut 3 bases from V and 12 bases from J, with 16 bases between. Germline CDR1 is SGHRS and CDR2 is YFSETQ. The CDR3 sequence is CASSSATSGSQYF. The CDR3 region has the DNA TGCGCCAGCAGCTCCGCGACTAGTGGCAGTCAGTACTTC.